A single sample is the source of the 7 T cell receptor beta chains below, sequenced in a study of PD-L1 blockade in urothelial cancer. Generated by immunoSEQ multiplex PCR, the TCRdb table keeps only in-frame clones and is missing some. Of about 82,000 clones in the sample, 82% were seen once. The sequenced sample was PBMCs, obtained around atezolizumab (anti-PD-L1) treatment. The source of these receptors is a man in his 70s with urothelial cancer.

This chain uses TRBV4-2 with TRBJ1-2; 11 bases are a match to TRBD1. The CDR3 covers 18 residues. The V gene's germline CDR1 is LGHNA and CDR2 YNFKEQ. V was pared by 0 bases and J by 3 bases, with 9 bases of the junction left unmatched. As DNA, the CDR3 is TGTGCCAGCAGCCAAGATAAAGGGACAGGGGGTTTATACTATGGCTACACCTTC. Encoded protein: CASSQDKGTGGLYYGYTF.

This clone was counted once. This sequence joins TRBV6-5 and TRBJ2-7; 7 positions agree with TRBD2. CDR3 length equals 15 residues. Trimming took 6 bases from V and 0 from J; bases not matched to a gene: 8. The germline gives CDR1 MNHEY, CDR2 SVGAGI. DNA for the CDR3: TGTGCCAGCAGGCCCCACGGGGGGTTCTCCTACGAGCAGTACTTC. Translated, it gives CASRPHGGFSYEQYF.

The chain links TRBV4-3 to TRBJ1-1, with 11 bases fitting TRBD1. With V trimmed by 5 bases and J by 0 bases, 5 bases remained unmatched. The CDR3 has 16 residues. Germline CDR1 reads LGHNA; CDR2 reads YSLEER. CDR3 amino acids: CASSARDRGVNTEAFF. The CDR3 nucleotides are TGCGCCAGCAGCGCCCGGGACAGGGGGGTGAACACTGAAGCTTTCTTT.

The chain links TRBV2 to TRBJ1-1; D gene unclear. V shed 1 base and J shed 1 base, with 4 bases lying between them. The length of the CDR3 is 13 residues. Germline-derived CDR1 and CDR2 are SNHLY and FYNNEI. The CDR3, as DNA: TGTGCCAGCAGTGAAGAGCGGAACACTGAAGCTTTCTTT. Translation: CASSEERNTEAFF. Using reference TRBV2 and TRBJ1-1 for the parts outside the CDR3, the full variable domain is EPEVTQTPSHQVTQMGQEVILRCVPISNHLYFYWYRQILGQKVEFLVSFYNNEISEKSEIFDDQFSVERPDGSNFTLKIRSTKLEDSAMYFCASSEERNTEAFFGQGTRLTVV.

The chain employs TRBV4-3 and TRBJ2-5; the D gene is possibly TRBD2 (6 bases). The V end lost 0 bases, the J end lost 2 bases, and 7 bases lay between the germline ends. This CDR3 region has 14 residues. Germline V gene sequence: CDR1 LGHNA, CDR2 YSLEER. The CDR3: CASSQDGLQETQYF. The CDR3 region has the DNA TGCGCCAGCAGCCAAGATGGACTACAAGAGACCCAGTACTTC.

This chain uses TRBV6-6 with TRBJ1-2, with D hard to call. The CDR3 loop spans 14 amino acids. CDR1 is MNHNY and CDR2 is SVGAGI in the germline V gene (reference sequence). The V end was cut by 2 bases, the J end by 4 bases, with 11 bases between. The CDR3 sequence: CASSYGLRGYGYTF. CDR3 sequence (DNA): TGTGCCAGCAGTTACGGCCTCCGGGGCTATGGCTACACCTTC.

On this clone: The same CDR3 can be traced to other DNA sequences in this sample. The chain couples TRBV19 to TRBJ1-1, with D possibly matching TRBD1 (5 bases). CDR1 and CDR2 (germline): LNHDA, SQIVND (reference sequence). Trimming stripped 1 base from V and 2 bases from J, with 8 bases between. This CDR3 has 14 amino acids. The CDR3 spells CASSIAQGNTEAFF. The CDR3 region has the DNA TGTGCCAGTAGTATAGCGCAGGGTAACACTGAAGCTTTCTTT.